In its sample, the clone carrying this T cell receptor beta chain was seen a few times. The sample belongs to a study of shared T cell receptors in the human thymus. TCRdb's table, derived via immunoSEQ multiplex PCR, lists solely in-frame clones and lacks some. The sample lists hundreds of thousands of clones, roughly 88% seen once, with over 0.008% in the top ten. The CDR3 spans 20 residues. CDR1 MNHEY and CDR2 SMNVEV come from the germline V gene (reference sequence). V lost 7 bases to trimming and J lost 0 bases; unmatched junction nucleotides: 17. This sample also belongs to another study, concerning human thymus T cells.

This TCR derives from a girl in the first two years of life with a congenital heart defect. Sequenced sample: thymocytes. The gene calls are TRBV27 and TRBJ2-1, with 11 bases identical to TRBD2. CDR3 amino acids: CASTRVLAGEPQSSYNEQFF. The CDR3, as DNA: TGTGCCAGCACGAGGGTACTAGCGGGGGAACCCCAAAGCTCCTACAATGAGCAGTTCTTC.